These T cell receptor beta chains were read from a single sample in a study of beta chain features in type 1 diabetes. Repertoires were generated with immunoSEQ multiplex PCR, while TCRdb's copy carries only in-frame clones and drops some. The table includes roughly 180,000 clones, 10% to 15% detected once. The specimen was central memory CD4+ T cells from blood. All receptors derive from a woman under 30 in good health. CDR3s include the opening cysteine and the closing phenylalanine or tryptophan. A row's size may be missing; if present it is once, few, many or a size class.

>TRBV7-9|TRBJ2-1|many
CASSPDLIYNEQFF
>TRBV6-5|TRBJ2-1|.
CAISEISNEQFF
>TRBV28|TRBJ1-2|few
CASSQGTGRTYGYTF
>TRBV28|TRBJ2-1|.
CASSSAYNNEQFF
>TRBV6-5|TRBJ1-2|few
CASRGQRLNYGYTF
>TRBV4-3|TRBJ2-7|few
CASSQEVAGSYEQYF
>TRBV5-1|TRBJ2-5|few
CASSSPGETQYF
>TRBV25-1|TRBJ2-5|.
CASSEPSQGMGETQYF
>TRBV6-5|TRBJ2-7|.
CASRRGGQGSYEQYF
>TRBV27|TRBJ2-2|.
CASSRLADTGELFF
>TRBV2|TRBJ2-5|.
CASSLQQGTETQYF
>TRBV2|TRBJ2-1|few
CASRERLAYNEQFF
>TRBV19|TRBJ2-1|.
CASSSLTSGSSEQFF
>TRBV25-1|TRBJ2-3|.
CASSGEREGEDTQYF
>TRBV4-3|TRBJ2-3|few
CASSQDPISASTDTQYF
>TRBV15|TRBJ2-5|few
CATSETSGVQETQYF
>TRBV18|TRBJ2-5|few
CASSTGGETQYF
>TRBV7-8|TRBJ1-2|few
CASSLGQDYGYTF
>TRBV18|TRBJ2-5|few
CASSPLAGGRGETQYF
>TRBV2|TRBJ2-6|many
CASSRDRVTSGANVLTF
>TRBV2|TRBJ2-5|few
CASSPSGSVETQYF
>TRBV4-1|TRBJ2-3|few
CASSPVGGTDTQYF
>TRBV27|TRBJ1-4|few
CASSQPRQGGGKLFF
>TRBV21-1|TRBJ2-7|many
CASSKEQMFGDYEQYF
>TRBV6-6|TRBJ1-5|.
CASSYSVSNSNQPQHF
>TRBV9|TRBJ1-5|.
CASSAGQGIRQPQHF
>TRBV11-2|TRBJ2-5|few
CASSFGQGETQYF
>TRBV28|TRBJ1-4|.
CASSFRMGQGFEKLFF
>TRBV11-2|TRBJ2-3|few
CASSDTSGRTDTQYF
>TRBV7-3|TRBJ2-1|.
CASSLGLASYNEQFF
>TRBV11-2|TRBJ2-5|few
CASSLGGPQETQYF
>TRBV7-6|TRBJ2-5|few
CASSLSPSRETQYF
>TRBV7-8|TRBJ2-5|.
CASSWTSGRGSETQYF
>TRBV6-1|TRBJ1-2|many
CASSALPGQGNYGYTF
>TRBV2|TRBJ1-1|few
CASSVQGGVTEAFF
>TRBV30|TRBJ1-1|.
CAWRLQGLNTEAFF